The subject of this entry is one TCR beta chain. This clone was seen more than once but under ten times. Its antigen specificity is not known. Mismatch with germline at one junction end may stem from a read error. The cohort was made up of approximately 700 healthy bone marrow donors. At the time of sampling, all cohort members were nominally healthy, though unrecorded immune exposures were likely present. The donor tested CMV seronegative and was one of the 352 seronegative cohort members. A peripheral blood sample was collected from each donor, and TCR beta sequencing was performed on peripheral blood mononuclear cells. Genomic DNA extraction from the blood cell samples was performed with the Qiagen DNeasy Blood Extraction Kit. The sample is drawn from a study of cytomegalovirus exposure and HLA in healthy donors (dated by TCRdb to 2016 to 2017). About the investigation overall: According to an earlier analysis of 450 to 650 of the donors, 200 million or so T cells yielded roughly 110 million unique TCR beta sequences and about 280 Gb of sequence data. In a later genetic analysis, genome-wide SNP genotypes for about 65% of the roughly 700 donors were used, and that subset was treated as a discovery cohort. The later analysis used no new phenotypic data to find candidate immune exposures, relying instead on TCR beta sequences and their occurrence across donors. To predict cytomegalovirus infection status, the study brought together high-throughput TCR immunosequencing, statistical association of individual TCRs with disease status, and machine learning. An earlier analysis of approximately 500 of the donors applied high-throughput TCR beta sequencing to assess whether each TCR beta V gene segment acted as functional or pseudogenic. Donor age, sex, ethnicity and CMV serostatus were compiled alongside the repertoire data. In addition to the first cohort of 500 to 850 subjects, a separate validation cohort of under 150 different subjects was used. All discovery cohort repertoires had been generated on a single sequencing platform. HLA typing covered class I and class II loci at four-digit resolution. The study profiled the T cell repertoires of under 700 subjects by immunosequencing and related them to cytomegalovirus serostatus. An early release covering about 600 HLA-typed donors comprised 300 to 350 gigabases of sequencing data and approximately 80 million unique TCR sequences. The aim of the study was to test whether cataloging public T cell receptors could identify signatures of past pathogen exposure. Four or five DR-DQ haplotypes were handled as single units for association and clustering because linkage in the cohort was strong. Among the roughly 370 genotyped donors, approximately 77% belonged to the genetic ancestry cluster associated with self-reported Caucasian donors. Typing coverage varied by locus: roughly 620-640 donors for A, B, C, DRB1 and DQB1; roughly 510 for DQA1; some 610 for DPA1; around 450 for DPB1. On average, 235,054 unique TCR beta nucleotide sequences were sequenced per donor among a few hundred genotyped donors of the cohort, with about 19% of those sequences being non-productive. To study patterns of TCR occurrence, a later analysis re-analyzed previously published TCR beta repertoires from around 660 donors and added high-resolution HLA genotyping.

What the authors observed across the whole study: Cytomegalovirus status was reported to be diagnosed by the classifier with high specificity and sensitivity in both the original and validation cohorts. The sequencing pipeline was judged likely to have produced a cluster of highly shared sequence variants as a technical artifact. In a later genetic analysis, fewer N-insertions in productive TCRs were reported among donors in an Asian-associated ancestry cluster than the approximately 670-donor mean. In a later analysis, HLA-associated TCR beta chains were found to be more clonally expanded and to have lower generation probabilities than equally common non-associated chains. An earlier analysis of roughly 570 of the donors showed that most TCR beta V segments appeared in productive rearrangements either about 90% or about 30% of the time, which broadly matched IMGT annotations. Because some donors lacked HLA typing at each locus, the association tests relied only on the typed subset. For the cohort, immune exposure information was limited to CMV serostatus. The earlier analysis of approximately 590 of the donors excluded 15 to 20 rarely observed V segments, including chromosome 9 orphons, because counts were too low. Linkage disequilibrium might explain the correlated functional status among segregating V segments, but an unknown experimental factor could not be excluded. A later analysis reported that several top co-occurrence clusters appeared linked to parvovirus B19, influenza, CMV and Epstein-Barr virus. Strong co-occurrence of HLA alleles, especially DR and DQ, made assigning TCR associations to individual alleles difficult. According to a later analysis, most CMV-associated TCR beta chains appeared to be HLA-restricted, and the HLA associations seemed to be driven largely by CMV exposure. The study listed over 150 TCR beta chains as associated with cytomegalovirus. Specific HLA alleles were associated with 18,000 or so TCR beta sequences at a false discovery rate of 0.05 in a later analysis. In this cohort, only TCR beta chains were sequenced, and detectable features were limited by the absence of alpha or paired-chain data. Roughly uniform sequencing depth across donors was assumed in presence/absence analyses, although this assumption may not hold. It was suggested by the authors that the approach could potentially be generalized to other disease states and immunological phenotypes. A further reported finding was that TCR beta sequences accurately predicted the HLA-A and HLA-B alleles for most subjects in the first cohort. While some public TCRs were present in many individuals, most TCR sequences turned up only very rarely across donors. Some IMGT-functional V segments, including TRBV6-2 and TRBV6-3, could not be distinguished by the 87-base-pair reads and were therefore excluded. In vitro tests confirmed that a few of the cytomegalovirus-associated TCR beta chains recognize cytomegalovirus antigens. An association between a missense DCLRE1C variant and V-gene and J-gene trimming of TCR beta chains was found in a later genetic analysis and replicated in an independent cohort. According to a later analysis, TCR association rates differed among HLA loci, with DRB1 alleles showing the most associated TCRs and HLA-C alleles showing the fewest.

From its cysteine to its phenylalanine, the CDR3 spans 12 amino acids. Only the CDR3 region is kept as DNA, spanning 36 bases read in frame from base 1. Via the germline V gene (reference sequence), CDR1 is SEHNR and CDR2 FQNEAQ. Libraries were prepared through the immunoSEQ multiplex PCR assay. The multiplex PCR relied on a mix of 60 forward primers for TCR Vbeta segments and 13 reverse primers for TCR Jbeta segments. The CDR3 region of rearranged TCR beta genes was amplified from genomic DNA by a multiplex PCR assay. On the Illumina HiSeq System, the amplified TCR beta libraries were sequenced as 87-base-pair reads. The original methods were these. A later analysis counted approximately 84 million unique TCR beta chains across the 550 to 750 repertoires, and some 12 million of these chains were shared by at least two donors. A nearest-neighbor algorithm error-corrected the raw reads and collapsed the reads into unique sequences, merging closely related sequences to remove PCR and sequencing errors. To assign V, D and J gene segments, CDR3 sequences were aligned to IMGT reference sequences. For a sequence to be retained, a match of at least six nucleotides was required to both a V gene segment and a J gene segment. Rearrangements were called productive when the CDR3 lacked stop codons and stayed in frame with V and J; all others were non-productive. Following IMGT convention, CDR3 was defined as the stretch from the second conserved V-encoded cysteine up to the conserved J-encoded phenylalanine. In an earlier analysis of more than 550 of the donors, sequences lacking an unambiguous match to a single V gene segment were excluded. An earlier analysis of about 590 of the donors classified V segments as functional when productive rearrangements were above 56.7% and as segregating when the standard deviation between donors was above 5%. To diagnose cytomegalovirus status from the catalog of TCR beta chain sequences, a statistical classification framework was built. In a later analysis, V and J genes were assigned by comparing TCR nucleotide sequences against IMGT/GENE-DB human TR gene sequences. Using the TCRdist pipeline, a later analysis assigned CDR3 sequences along with most-parsimonious VDJ recombination scenarios. In a later analysis, each TCR beta chain was defined by its CDR3 amino acid sequence together with its V-gene family, and reads without a unique V-gene family were excluded. In a later analysis, some 600 highly shared, low-generation-probability nucleotide sequences were removed to address suspected cross-contamination and a sequencing artifact. In a later analysis, a clonal expansion index for each public chain was calculated from normalized within-repertoire ranks of inferred template counts. In a later analysis, generation probabilities were computed with a VDJ recombination model fitted to out-of-frame rearrangements, and the resulting probabilities were checked against IGoR. In a later analysis, TCR-TCR, TCR-HLA and TCR-CMV co-occurrence was scored with hypergeometric tests, and a repertoire-size bias correction was applied to TCR pairs. To estimate false discovery rates, a later analysis permuted the HLA or CMV assignments 20 times. In a later analysis, co-occurring TCRs were grouped using DBSCAN, with TCRdist sequence similarity added in when clustering inside HLA-allele-positive subsets. Repertoires with fewer than 30,000 or more than 120,000 public chains, plus five repertoires with anomalous nucleotide sharing, were excluded from co-occurrence clustering. The table comes from immuneACCESS by way of TCRdb, which keeps in-frame sequences with V and J called. Part of the clones is missing from these tables; in studies checked, under half for an unresolved V gene and the rest for unknown reasons. From that table come the V and J calls and clone size; the DNA was used to work out D and trimming. The sample table shows roughly 66,000 clones, and roughly 79% are seen once. The leading ten clones occupy about 6% of the sample.

The TCR comes from a man aged 50 or older in good health and CMV-seronegative. Material: PBMCs. The chain is made from TRBV7-9 and TRBJ2-7, with 8 middle bases fitting TRBD2. The DNA reads TGTTCCAGCAGCAGCGGGAGCTACGAGCAGTACTTC. This is translated as CSSSSGSYEQYF.